This T cell receptor beta chain stems from a study of cytomegalovirus exposure and HLA in healthy donors. On the study more broadly: A prior analysis found fewer than 120 million unique TCR beta sequences from 150 million to 200 million T cells. Roughly 77 million unique TCRs from HLA-typed donors made up an early data release. Study observations and caveats: Serostatus for CMV was the only available immune exposure information. A few V segments could not be told apart, such as TRBV6-2 and TRBV6-3, and were left out.

A note on this clone: Its target is unknown.

PCR involved 60 Vbeta and 13 Jbeta primers. Method: immunoSEQ multiplex PCR; TCRdb's copy keeps in-frame clones and lacks some. The repertoire holds about 120,000 clones, with roughly 80% as singletons. The germline V gene encodes CDR1 SGHAT and CDR2 FQDESV (reference sequence). The CDR3 length is 13 residues. V was pared by 2 bases and J by 2 bases, with 4 bases between. The specimen was PBMCs. This rearrangement joins TRBV11-1 to TRBJ1-5; D remains ambiguous. This clonotype originated in a man between 18 and 35 years old in good health and CMV-seropositive. CDR3 coding DNA: TGTGCCAGCAGCTTAACAGGCAATCAGCCCCAGCATTTT. The encoded protein is CASSLTGNQPQHF.